The rows below give T cell receptor beta chains drawn from one sample of a study of cytomegalovirus exposure and HLA in healthy donors. This table comes from immunoSEQ multiplex PCR, and its TCRdb copy is limited to in-frame clones, with some not included. This sample contains some 140,000 clones. Material for sequencing was PBMCs. The receptors come from a woman aged 55-69 years in good health and CMV-seronegative. CDR3s include the opening cysteine and the closing phenylalanine or tryptophan. A D gene is named only where the DNA matches it firmly.

d_call j_call v_call cdr3_aa cdr3_nt
NA TRBJ1-2 TRBV27 CASSPRLAGEYGYTF TGTGCCAGCAGCCCCCGTTTGGCTGGGGAGTATGGCTACACCTTC
NA TRBJ1-1 TRBV29-1 CSVTDLNTEAFF TGCAGCGTGACAGACCTGAACACTGAAGCTTTCTTT
NA TRBJ2-3 TRBV7-2 CASNLRAGNTDTQYF TGTGCCAGCAACCTCCGGGCGGGGAACACAGATACGCAGTATTTT
TRBD2 TRBJ2-1 TRBV13 CASSFSGMVSYNEQFF TGTGCCAGCAGCTTTAGCGGGATGGTGTCCTACAATGAGCAGTTCTTC
TRBD1 TRBJ1-6 TRBV27 CASGQGTRNSPLHF TGTGCCAGTGGACAGGGGACTCGTAATTCACCCCTCCACTTT
TRBD2 TRBJ2-7 TRBV7-2 CASSLSDGRPSYEQYF TGTGCCAGCAGCTTGTCAGACGGGAGGCCCTCCTACGAGCAGTACTTC
NA TRBJ1-2 TRBV2 CASKLPVRVYGYTF TGTGCCAGCAAACTACCAGTGAGAGTCTATGGCTACACCTTC
NA TRBJ1-1 TRBV27 CASSSGVTEAFF TGTGCCAGCAGTTCGGGAGTCACTGAAGCTTTCTTT
TRBD2 TRBJ2-5 TRBV7-8 CASSPPPGLARETQYF TGTGCCAGCAGCCCACCACCGGGACTAGCGCGAGAGACCCAGTACTTC
NA TRBJ2-3 TRBV5-6 CASSLGSVGTQYF TGTGCCAGCAGCTTGGGGAGCGTTGGTACGCAGTATTTT
TRBD1 TRBJ1-3 TRBV2 CASSGTGSGNTIYF TGTGCCAGCAGTGGGACAGGATCTGGAAACACCATATATTTT
TRBD1 TRBJ1-2 TRBV5-8 CASSRGQEGYGYTF TGTGCCAGCAGCCGCGGACAGGAGGGCTATGGCTACACCTTC
NA TRBJ2-7 TRBV19 CASSMGRSHSYEQYF TGTGCCAGTAGTATGGGGCGATCCCATTCCTACGAGCAGTACTTC
TRBD1 TRBJ1-4 TRBV7-9 CASSLFGTGVEKLFF TGTGCCAGCAGCTTATTTGGCACAGGGGTAGAAAAACTGTTTTTT
TRBD1 TRBJ1-4 TRBV28 CASSSGQMINEKLFF TGTGCCAGCAGTTCGGGACAGATGATTAATGAAAAACTGTTTTTT
TRBD1 TRBJ2-7 TRBV2 CASSPTGVGQQYF TGTGCCAGCAGTCCGACAGGGGTAGGACAGCAGTACTTC
TRBD2 TRBJ2-1 TRBV4-2 CASSQNWEGTPYNEQFF TGTGCCAGCAGCCAAAACTGGGAGGGGACCCCCTACAATGAGCAGTTCTTC
TRBD1 TRBJ2-2 TRBV19 CASSIQGATGELFF TGTGCCAGTAGCATACAGGGGGCAACCGGGGAGCTGTTTTTT
NA TRBJ2-2 TRBV7-3 CASSPQITGATNTGELFF TGTGCCAGCAGCCCTCAAATTACAGGCGCTACGAACACCGGGGAGCTGTTTTTT
NA TRBJ1-1 TRBV7-9 CASSLWVDGTEAFF TGTGCCAGCAGCTTATGGGTTGACGGGACTGAAGCTTTCTTT
NA TRBJ1-1 TRBV28 CASKNSGRFYRSTEAFF TGTGCCAGCAAAAACAGTGGGCGCTTTTACCGATCGACTGAAGCTTTCTTT
TRBD1 TRBJ1-3 TRBV12-5 CASGLSTGRGNTIYF TGTGCTAGTGGTCTATCGACAGGGAGAGGAAACACCATATATTTT
TRBD1 TRBJ1-2 TRBV28 CASSPTVDRGRGFYGYTF TGTGCCAGCAGTCCCACCGTGGACAGGGGCCGAGGATTCTATGGCTACACCTTC
NA TRBJ2-7 TRBV7-9 CASSQYSSYEQYF TGTGCCAGCAGTCAATACAGCTCCTACGAGCAGTACTTC
TRBD1 TRBJ1-1 TRBV9 CASSMTGGGDTEAFF TGTGCCAGCAGCATGACAGGGGGCGGCGACACTGAAGCTTTCTTT
NA TRBJ2-1 TRBV9 CASTNSFNEQFF TGTGCCAGCACGAACTCCTTCAATGAGCAGTTCTTC
NA TRBJ1-3 TRBV6-1 CASSEGAPGTSRRNTIYF TGTGCCAGCAGTGAGGGGGCTCCTGGGACGTCACGGCGGAACACCATATATTTT
TRBD1 TRBJ2-2 TRBV18 CASSGTANTGELFF TGTGCCAGTTCGGGGACAGCGAACACCGGGGAGCTGTTTTTT
NA TRBJ1-5 TRBV30 CAWRGTGNWGQPQHF TGTGCCTGGAGGGGAACAGGAAATTGGGGTCAGCCCCAGCATTTT